This TCR beta chain was recorded in a study of blood T cell repertoires in COVID-19. Study as a whole: Acute and convalescent COVID-19 samples came from the United States, Italy and Spain.

Original handling: Estimation of nucleated cell counts relied on the amplification of reference gene primers. Clones were sequenced by immunoSEQ multiplex PCR, and TCRdb holds only the in-frame ones, with some missing. V and J calls and clone size follow that table, whereas D and trimming were derived from the DNA. Altogether some 30,000 clones are present, around 87% being singletons, with the ten largest covering more than 10%. The CDR3 runs 16 residues. Germline V gene data show CDR1 as MDHEN and CDR2 as SYDVKM. V was clipped by 3 bases and J by 0 bases; unmatched bases: 5. The chain is built from TRBV28 and TRBJ1-3; 7 bases match TRBD1. The sample taken for sequencing was peripheral blood. The receptor was isolated from a human donor in a cohort sampled during active COVID-19. The donor label of this sample is uncertain. Written as DNA, the CDR3 is TGTGCCAGCAGTTTGGGACAGCCATACTCTGGAAACACCATATATTTT. This translates into CASSLGQPYSGNTIYF.